This T cell receptor beta chain came from a study of T cells in women clearing cervical HPV infection. V lost 5 bases and J lost 6; bases outside the gene matches: 17. Germline lookup yields CDR1 GTSNPN and CDR2 SVGIG (reference sequence). The CDR3 runs to 17 residues. About this clone itself: The CDR3 end lies 3 residues beyond the end of the read and is filled in from the germline J gene.

Libraries were prepared by immunoSEQ multiplex PCR; TCRdb keeps only in-frame clonotypes and omits some of them. This sample contains fewer than 35,000 clones. Material for sequencing was blood buffy coat. The rearrangement uses TRBV30 and TRBJ2-1; 9 positions agree with TRBD2. The TCR sequence derives from a woman between 18 and 75 years old with a cervical HPV16 infection that either progressed to CIN3+ or cleared (not recorded which). The CDR3 here is CAWGWGASGVTGNEQFF. The part of the CDR3 DNA that was read is TGTGCCTGGGGGTGGGGAGCTAGCGGGGTTACTGGCAATGAG.